The clone carrying this T cell receptor (beta chain) has a count of ten or more. CDR3 length: 13 residues. Trimming pared 6 bases from V and 4 bases from J, leaving 10 bases between. This entry is derived from a study of blood T cells in healthy people across ages. Then a second PCR, running roughly 6 to 12 cycles, was carried out with a sample-barcoded 5' primer and a J-beta primer mix. Using its own MiXCR run on the 5' RACE reads, TCRdb lists one record per CDR3 protein. The sample lists some 900,000 distinct CDR3 sequences, around 26% seen once, with 17% in the top ten. The chain is built from TRBV12-3 or TRBV12-4 and TRBJ2-1; maybe TRBD2 (5 bases). Sequenced material: blood. The receptor comes from a woman aged 80 or over in good health. The CDR3: CASSPGGYNEQFF. The DNA of the CDR3 is TGTGCCAGCAGCCCCGGCGGGTACAATGAGCAGTTCTTC.